This note documents a single T cell receptor (beta chain) sequence. Antigen specificity is unknown. These data belong to a study of CD8 T cells in Susac syndrome. Study findings and constraints: The study recognized that its TCR sequencing and HLA analysis covered a relatively small number of individuals.

After extraction with the RNeasy kit, roughly 0.45 to 1 ug of the RNA was reverse transcribed using random hexamers. TCRdb redid the calling of the immunoSEQ multiplex PCR reads with MiXCR, one entry per CDR3 protein. The sample yields about 180,000 distinct CDR3 sequences, 90% to 95% seen once. The CDR3 is made up of 14 amino acids. Trimming cost V 3 bases and J 5 bases; bases outside gene matches: 6. Per the germline V gene, CDR1 is LGHNA and CDR2 is YSLEER. Specimen: CD4+ T cells from PBMCs. This clonotype originated in a human donor with Susac syndrome. The V gene is TRBV4-3, the J gene TRBJ2-5, with 7 bases aligning to TRBD2. The CDR3 here is CASSQGGGGETQYF. Written as DNA, the CDR3 is TGCGCCAGCAGCCAGGGCGGGGGTGGGGAGACCCAGTACTTC.